The 23 T cell receptor beta chains reported below all come from one sample, sequenced in a study of glioma-infiltrating T cells. The iRepertoire nested amplicon-rescue multiplex PCR amplified TCR alpha and beta CDR3s from RNA. TCRdb analysed the multiplex PCR reads with MiXCR anew, one entry per CDR3 protein. This table has tens of thousands of distinct CDR3 sequences, approximately 39% appearing once. Source material: glioma tissue, nonneoplastic brain tissue, or PBMCs (not recorded which). The receptor set was obtained from a human donor with low-grade glioma or glioblastoma, undergoing nonglioma brain surgery, or in good health (not recorded which).

This clonotype was detected ten times or more. The CDR3 nucleotides are TGTGCCAGCTCACCATCGGGAGGGCGGGATGAGCAGTTCTTC. Protein sequence: CASSPSGGRDEQFF. This chain connects TRBV18 to TRBJ2-1, with TRBD2 matching over 8 bases. The germline V gene encodes CDR1 KGHSH and CDR2 LQKENI. With 2 bases clipped from V and 8 bases from J, the junction kept 5 bases outside the gene matches. This CDR3 is 14 amino acids long.

This clonotype was picked up many times. The chain couples TRBV6-2 or TRBV6-3 to TRBJ2-5, with 7 bases aligning to TRBD1. V shed 8 bases, J shed 3 bases, and the junction held 3 bases outside the gene matches. The CDR3 totals 12 residues. Per germline, CDR1 MNHEY and CDR2 SVGEGT. The CDR3 loop is CASSGTEETQYF. The CDR3, as DNA: TGTGCCAGCTCCGGGACAGAAGAGACCCAGTACTTC.

Ten or more counts support this clonotype. The chain carries TRBV12-3 or TRBV12-4 and TRBJ2-3; D is possibly TRBD2 (6 bases). The V and J ends lost 3 bases and 0 bases respectively, with 16 bases between them. This CDR3 spans 17 amino acids. CDR3 in DNA: TGTGCCAGCAGTTTCGTTGGTTTTGGGGGGAGCACAGATACGCAGTATTTT. Amino acids: CASSFVGFGGSTDTQYF.

With regard to this clonotype: This CDR3 fails to terminate in the conserved phenylalanine or tryptophan, so it likely reflects a read error. J is TRBJ2-7 and V is TRBV27; 16 bases are a match to TRBD2. The CDR3 sequence is 17 residues long. Trimming cost V 5 bases and J 5 bases; bases outside gene matches: 9. Germline lookup yields CDR1 MNHEY and CDR2 SMNVEV (reference sequence). The CDR3 DNA reads TGTGCCAGCAGTACCTCCGGGACTAGCGGGGGGGCGGACGAGCAGTACCTC. Translated, it gives CASSTSGTSGGADEQYL.

A word on this clonotype: Sequence at one end of the junction differs from germline and may be a read error. This rearrangement joins TRBV19 to TRBJ2-1; D possibly corresponds to TRBD2 (5 bases). CDR1 and CDR2 (germline): LNHDA, SQIVND (reference sequence). The CDR3 is made up of 14 amino acids. The CDR3 nucleotides read TGTGCCAGTAGTCCCGGGAATGCCTACAATGAGCGGTTCTTC. It encodes CASSPGNAYNERFF.

This clonotype was seen many times. The CDR3 coding sequence is TGTGCCACGGGACAGGGGCAGGATGGCTACACCTTC. Translating it yields CATGQGQDGYTF. The genes are TRBV19 and TRBJ1-2, with 10 bases fitting TRBD1. Germline lookup yields CDR1 LNHDA and CDR2 SQIVND (reference sequence). The CDR3 contains 12 residues. V gave up 10 bases and J gave up 6 bases; unmatched junction bases: 5.

This clonotype has at least ten counts. V and J are TRBV20-1 and TRBJ1-1; D is unresolved. Trimming removed 6 bases at V and 1 base at J, with 18 bases between. CDR1 and CDR2 from the germline V gene are DFQATT and SNEGSKA (reference sequence). The length of the CDR3 is 15 residues. In nucleotides, the CDR3 is TGCAGTGCGATACCCATAGGACGCCAGAACACTGAAGCTTTCTTT. Amino acid sequence: CSAIPIGRQNTEAFF.

As to this clonotype: The germline gene is not matched at one end of the junction; a read error may be the cause. The chain links TRBV20-1 to TRBJ1-1; a weak D match, TRBD1 (5 bases). This CDR3 contains 12 residues. CDR1 and CDR2 (germline): DFQATT, SNEGSKA (reference sequence). The CDR3 DNA follows: TGCAGTGCTAGAGTGGGGGAGGGCCCGTCTTTATTT. This codes for CSARVGEGPSLF.

This clonotype was counted ten times or more. The chain combines TRBV12-3 or TRBV12-4 with TRBJ2-3, with 7 bases fitting TRBD2. The length of the CDR3 is 16 residues. Unmatched junction bases numbered 11, after V lost 6 bases and J lost 2 bases. Here the CDR3 reads CASRETTGGLTDTQYF. CDR3 bases: TGTGCCAGCAGGGAAACCACGGGGGGACTCACAGATACGCAGTATTTT.

The sample holds many counts of this clonotype. The gene calls are TRBV28 and TRBJ1-2; D not certain. Germline CDR1 and CDR2: MDHEN and SYDVKM. V was trimmed by 6 bases and J by 2 bases, leaving 13 bases between them. CDR3 length: 14 residues. The CDR3 protein is CASSPRTRNYGYTF. For the CDR3, the DNA is TGTGCCAGCAGCCCCCGGACGAGGAACTATGGCTACACCTTC.

This clonotype was seen ten or more times. The chain combines TRBV2 with TRBJ2-3, with D possibly TRBD2 on 5 matching bases. Between the trimmed V and J ends, which lost 6 bases and 3 bases, there was a span of 10 bases. Germline lookup yields CDR1 SNHLY and CDR2 FYNNEI. CDR3 size: 13 residues. CDR3 in DNA: TGTGCCAGCAGGGAGGACCGGACAGATACGCAGTATTTT. Its translation: CASREDRTDTQYF. Supplemented by reference TRBV2 and TRBJ2-3, the full variable domain reads EPEVTQTPSHQVTQMGQEVILRCVPISNHLYFYWYRQILGQKVEFLVSFYNNEISEKSEIFDDQFSVERPDGSNFTLKIRSTKLEDSAMYFCASREDRTDTQYFGPGTRLTVL.

Note on this clonotype: The junction does not match germline at one end; this may be a read error. The gene calls are TRBV11-2 and TRBJ2-2; TRBD2 matches at 7 bases. The germline CDR1 and CDR2 sequences are SGHAT and FQNNGV. The CDR3 loop spans 16 amino acids. The CDR3 coding sequence is TGTGCCAGCAGGGGTGGGGTGCTAGCGGACACCGGGGTGCTGTTTTTT. Protein: CASRGGVLADTGVLFF.

This clonotype was seen repeatedly, ten times or more. V gene TRBV4-1 combines with J gene TRBJ1-6; 9 bases line up with TRBD1. Germline lookup yields CDR1 MGHRA and CDR2 YSYEKL. The length of the CDR3 is 16 residues. With 5 bases clipped from V and 10 bases from J, the junction kept 12 bases outside the gene matches. CDR3 sequence (DNA): TGCGCCAGCAGCTGTCCCGGGACAGGGAACCACTCACCCCTCCACTTT. Translation gives CASSCPGTGNHSPLHF.

This clonotype was found many times. The gene calls are TRBV25-1 and TRBJ2-5; D perhaps matches TRBD1 (5 bases). V was trimmed by 5 bases and J by 5 bases, leaving 18 bases between them. This CDR3 region has 15 residues. The germline CDR1 and CDR2 sequences are MGHDK and SYGVNS. CDR3 residues: CASSPIRQFSETQYF. DNA of the CDR3: TGTGCCAGCAGTCCGATTCGACAGTTCTCTGAGACCCAGTACTTC.

The chain joins TRBV27 to TRBJ2-5, with D tentatively TRBD1 (5 bases). From germline, CDR1 is MNHEY and CDR2 SMNVEV (reference sequence). This CDR3 contains 14 residues. Trimming pared 7 bases from V and 4 bases from J, leaving 16 bases between. In DNA form, the CDR3 reads TGTGCCAGCACTCTGAGGCCCAGGGCAGAGACCCAGTACTTC. Its protein product is CASTLRPRAETQYF.

On this clonotype: One end of the junction varies from germline; a read error may be responsible. This chain links TRBV6-6 with TRBJ2-1; D may be TRBD1 (6 bases). There are 14 residues in the CDR3. Germline lookup yields CDR1 MNHNY and CDR2 SVGAGI (reference sequence). CDR3: CARLPGQAYNEQFF. CDR3 DNA: TGCGCCCGCCTCCCGGGACAAGCTTACAATGAGCAGTTCTTC.

Remarks on this clonotype: A much larger clone is a single base away; this may be a read error. The rearrangement links TRBV4-2 to TRBJ2-7; TRBD2 matches 7 bases. This CDR3 contains 15 residues. CDR1 is LGHNA and CDR2 is YNFKEQ in the germline V gene. The trim removed 6 bases at V and 7 bases at J, leaving 15 bases unmatched. The CDR3: CASSPRSGAYNEQYF. CDR3 nucleotide sequence: TGTGCCAGCAGTCCCCGCAGCGGGGCCTACAATGAGCAGTACTTC.

A remark on this clonotype: Without the conserved terminal phenylalanine or tryptophan, this CDR3 likely stems from a read error. V gene TRBV4-1 combines with J gene TRBJ1-5; 7 nucleotides line up with TRBD1. This CDR3 is built from 16 residues. The ends lost 6 bases at V and 3 bases at J; junction bases unmatched: 11. From germline, CDR1 is MGHRA and CDR2 YSYEKL. CDR3 residues: CASSRGNTGVNQPQHL. The DNA of the CDR3 is TGCGCCAGCAGTCGGGGGAATACAGGGGTCAATCAGCCCCAGCATCTT.

This clonotype was seen ten or more times. The chain is built from TRBV5-1 and TRBJ2-7, with D possibly matching TRBD1 (6 bases). V was clipped by 4 bases and J by 2 bases, with 10 bases between them. The CDR3 totals 13 residues. Germline CDR1 and CDR2: SGHRS and YFSETQ. The CDR3 loop is CASSTQGTYEQYF. The CDR3 nucleotides read TGCGCCAGCAGCACTCAGGGGACCTACGAGCAGTACTTC.

In regard to this clonotype: No conserved phenylalanine or tryptophan ends this CDR3, so it is likely a read error. The chain has TRBV2 and TRBJ2-1, with TRBD1 matching 7 bases. J was trimmed by 4 bases and V by 6 bases; bases with no gene match: 9. The CDR3 loop spans 15 amino acids. From germline, CDR1 is SNHLY and CDR2 FYNNEI. DNA of the CDR3: TGTGCCAGCAGAGCCCTCTGGGACAGATACAATGAGCAGTTCCTC. Translation gives CASRALWDRYNEQFL.

This clonotype was seen at least ten times. V gene TRBV20-1 combines with J gene TRBJ2-3; possibly TRBD2 for D (6 bases). Trimming took off 5 bases at V and 0 bases at J, with 21 bases between the two ends. This CDR3 is built from 17 residues. The germline V gene encodes CDR1 DFQATT and CDR2 SNEGSKA (reference sequence). The CDR3 region is CSAPLRRDSPSTDTQYF. CDR3 nucleotides: TGCAGTGCTCCCTTACGGCGGGATTCGCCTAGCACAGATACGCAGTATTTT.

This clonotype was detected only a few times. The gene calls are TRBV9 and TRBJ2-6; 8 nucleotides agree with TRBD1. The CDR3 is 16 residues long. With 7 bases clipped from V and 1 base from J, the junction kept 7 bases outside the gene matches. Per germline, CDR1 SGDLS and CDR2 YYNGEE. This chain's CDR3 is CASGTGGSSGANVLTF. The CDR3 bases are TGTGCCAGCGGGACAGGCGGCTCTTCTGGGGCCAACGTCCTGACTTTC.

This clonotype was seen many times. The chain uses TRBV2 and TRBJ2-7; a weak D match, TRBD1 (6 bases). CDR1 is SNHLY and CDR2 is FYNNEI in the germline V gene. The CDR3 runs to 14 residues. Between the trimmed V and J ends, which lost 6 bases and 2 bases, there was a span of 14 bases. The CDR3: CASRYRASTYEQYF. The CDR3 nucleotides are TGTGCCAGCAGGTACAGGGCTTCTACCTACGAGCAGTACTTC.